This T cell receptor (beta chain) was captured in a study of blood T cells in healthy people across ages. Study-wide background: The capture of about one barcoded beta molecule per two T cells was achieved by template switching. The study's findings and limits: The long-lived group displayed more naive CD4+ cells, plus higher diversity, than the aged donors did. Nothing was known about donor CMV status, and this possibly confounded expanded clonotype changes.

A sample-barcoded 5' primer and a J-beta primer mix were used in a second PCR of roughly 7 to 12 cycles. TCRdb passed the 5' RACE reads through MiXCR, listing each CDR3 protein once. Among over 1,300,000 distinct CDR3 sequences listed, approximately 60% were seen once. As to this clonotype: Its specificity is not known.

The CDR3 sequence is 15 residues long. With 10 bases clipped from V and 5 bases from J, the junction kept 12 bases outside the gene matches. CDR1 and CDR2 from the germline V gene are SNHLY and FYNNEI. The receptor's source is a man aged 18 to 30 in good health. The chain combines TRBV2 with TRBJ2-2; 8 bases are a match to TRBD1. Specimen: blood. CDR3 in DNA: TGTGCCACCTTCCCGGGACAGGCCGAGACCGGGGAGCTGTTTTTT. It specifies CATFPGQAETGELFF.